This is a list of T cell receptor beta chains from one sample in a study of control samples from healthy donors and cancer patients. The data were produced by immunoSEQ multiplex PCR, yet TCRdb's version contains in-frame clones alone and is incomplete. The data show 150,000 to 200,000 clones, just under 95% seen once. The material sequenced was blood. Receptors originate from a woman aged 55-75 years in good health. Both conserved end residues are part of each CDR3. A D gene is named only where the DNA matches it firmly. Size is stated for part of the rows, as once, few or many counts, or as a class when the clone is expanded.

clone_size	d_call	v_call	j_call	cdr3_nt	cdr3_aa
-	-	TRBV6-2/TRBV6-3	TRBJ2-1	TGTGCCAGCAGTGACTCCGGGACGGTGTACAATGAGCAGTTCTTC	CASSDSGTVYNEQFF
-	TRBD1	TRBV2	TRBJ1-6	TGTGCCAGCAGGCCTAGTGACAGGGGTAATAATTCACCCCTCCACTTT	CASRPSDRGNNSPLHF
-	-	TRBV7-9	TRBJ1-1	TGTGCCAGCAGCCCCCGGGTGGGGGGGAACACTGAAGCTTTCTTT	CASSPRVGGNTEAFF
-	-	TRBV7-6	TRBJ2-6	TGTGCCAGCAGTGGGAGGAGCTCTGGGGCCAACGTCCTGACTTTC	CASSGRSSGANVLTF
-	TRBD1	TRBV19	TRBJ1-4	TGTGCCAGTAGTCAGGACAGGGTTGGCGAAAAACTGTTTTTT	CASSQDRVGEKLFF
-	TRBD1	TRBV19	TRBJ2-2	TGTGCCAGTAGTATGGACCCCCGGACAGGGGGAAGCACCGGGGAGCTGTTTTTT	CASSMDPRTGGSTGELFF
-	-	TRBV9	TRBJ2-7	TGTGCCAGCAGCGTGGCAGGGGGGATTTACGAGCAGTACTTC	CASSVAGGIYEQYF
-	-	TRBV6-4	TRBJ2-3	TGTGCCAGGAGAGACTCGCGTAGCACAGATACGCAGTATTTT	CARRDSRSTDTQYF
-	TRBD2	TRBV9	TRBJ2-1	TGTGCCAGCAGCGTAGTCGGTCGACTAGCGGGGGGCAATGAGCAGTTCTTC	CASSVVGRLAGGNEQFF
-	-	TRBV5-1	TRBJ2-1	TGCGCCAGCAGTTATCCCAAAGCGGGCGGGGCAAGGTCCTACAATGAGCAGTTCTTC	CASSYPKAGGARSYNEQFF
-	-	TRBV13	TRBJ1-1	TGTGCCAGCAGCTTAACCGTGACGGGTTTGATGAACACTGAAGCTTTCTTT	CASSLTVTGLMNTEAFF
-	TRBD1	TRBV24-1	TRBJ2-5	TGTGCCACCAGTGATTCGGACAGGGGCCAAGAGACCCAGTACTTC	CATSDSDRGQETQYF
-	-	TRBV18	TRBJ1-4	TGTGCCAGCTCATCGTCAAATCGGCCCGCAACTAATGAAAAACTGTTTTTT	CASSSSNRPATNEKLFF
-	-	TRBV7-2	TRBJ1-3	TGTGCCAGCAGCTTAGTCGGTCTCGGAGGAAACACCATATATTTT	CASSLVGLGGNTIYF
once	-	TRBV2	TRBJ1-1	TGTGCCAGCAGTGGAGAGAACACTGAAGCTTTCTTT	CASSGENTEAFF
-	TRBD2	TRBV2	TRBJ2-1	TGTGCCAGCAGTGTAACTAGCGGGGGATACAATGAGCAGTTCTTC	CASSVTSGGYNEQFF
-	-	TRBV6-2/TRBV6-3	TRBJ1-5	TGTGCCAGCAGTTACAGGGGGGACCAGCCCCAGCATTTT	CASSYRGDQPQHF
few	-	TRBV5-1	TRBJ1-5	TGCGCCAGCAGCTTGGACAGTGGGGATCAGCCCCAGCATTTT	CASSLDSGDQPQHF
-	-	TRBV27	TRBJ1-1	TGTGCCAGCAGTCCCGGAGTCTATCCCATGAACACTGAAGCTTTCTTT	CASSPGVYPMNTEAFF
-	-	TRBV4-3	TRBJ2-1	TGCGCCAGCAGCCACGGACCTGGCAATGAGCAGTTCTTC	CASSHGPGNEQFF
-	-	TRBV18	TRBJ1-2	TGTGCCAGCTCACCATCCCGGACTAACTATGGCTACACCTTC	CASSPSRTNYGYTF
-	-	TRBV19	TRBJ1-1	TGTGCCAGTAGCGGGATCAACACTGAAGCTTTCTTT	CASSGINTEAFF
-	TRBD1	TRBV5-1	TRBJ2-6	TGCGCCAGCAGCCCGGGACAGTTTCCTGGGGCCAACGTCCTGACTTTC	CASSPGQFPGANVLTF
-	-	TRBV7-2	TRBJ1-5	TGTGCCAGCAGACCTCCCGGAGTTAGCAATCAGCCCCAGCATTTT	CASRPPGVSNQPQHF
-	-	TRBV24-1	TRBJ1-2	TGTGCCACCAGTGATCACCGGGGCTACACCTTC	CATSDHRGYTF
-	TRBD2	TRBV5-1	TRBJ2-7	TGCGCCAGCAGTAGCGGGGTCCGCGAGCAGTACTTC	CASSSGVREQYF
-	-	TRBV30	TRBJ2-5	TGTGCCTGGAGTGTGTCTCAAGAGACCCAGTACTTC	CAWSVSQETQYF
-	-	TRBV11-2	TRBJ1-4	TGTGCCAGCAGCCCCCAGGCGAATAGTAATGAAAAACTGTTTTTT	CASSPQANSNEKLFF
-	TRBD2	TRBV10-1	TRBJ2-7	TGCGCCAGCAGTGAGTCGAGTCGTCTAGCGGGTTCCTACGAGCAGTACTTC	CASSESSRLAGSYEQYF
once	-	TRBV9	TRBJ1-5	TGTGCCAGCAGCGCCGAAGCGGACCCCGAAAATCAGCCCCAGCATTTT	CASSAEADPENQPQHF
once	-	TRBV7-9	TRBJ1-1	TGTGCCAGCAGCTTAGTTGGGACACCCACTGAAGCTTTCTTT	CASSLVGTPTEAFF
once	-	TRBV6-5	TRBJ2-7	TGTGCCAGCAGTTATTTGGACGAGCAGTACTTC	CASSYLDEQYF
-	-	TRBV7-2	TRBJ1-2	TGTGCCAGCAGCGCACCGGGAGAGGGAGACTATGGCTACACCTTC	CASSAPGEGDYGYTF
-	-	TRBV10-3	TRBJ1-5	TGTGCCACCACGGACAGCCACAATCAGCCCCAGCATTTT	CATTDSHNQPQHF
-	TRBD1	TRBV12-5	TRBJ1-5	TGTGCTAGTGGTTTGGTATTAACAGGGGCCCTCAATCAGCCCCAGCATTTT	CASGLVLTGALNQPQHF
once	TRBD2	TRBV9	TRBJ2-3	TGTGCCAGCAGCGCGTTCGGGGGGGCCAAAGATACGCAGTATTTT	CASSAFGGAKDTQYF
-	-	TRBV9	TRBJ1-1	TGTGCCAGCAGCGGTAGGGGAGGGCAGGGCGCTGAAGCTTTCTTT	CASSGRGGQGAEAFF
-	TRBD1	TRBV5-4	TRBJ1-4	TGTGCCAGCAGCTTGTCGGGAGGACAGGGAAGTGAAAAACTGTTTTTT	CASSLSGGQGSEKLFF
-	TRBD1	TRBV5-1	TRBJ2-2	TGCGCCAGCAGCTTACCTACAGGGGCCGGGGAGCTGTTTTTT	CASSLPTGAGELFF
-	TRBD1	TRBV9	TRBJ1-6	TGTGCCAGCAGCGGGGGGACAGGGCAGAGTATCAATAATTCACCCCTCCACTTT	CASSGGTGQSINNSPLHF
-	-	TRBV25-1	TRBJ1-4	TGTGCCAGCAGTCCCGGGGTAGGGGCGCGTGAAAAACTGTTTTTT	CASSPGVGAREKLFF
once	-	TRBV6-6	TRBJ2-1	TGTGCCAGCAGTCAACATTATAGCGGCTCCTACAATGAGCAGTTCTTC	CASSQHYSGSYNEQFF
-	-	TRBV9	TRBJ2-3	TGTGCCAGCAGCCGAAACTGGAGGGGGAGCACAGATACGCAGTATTTT	CASSRNWRGSTDTQYF
-	TRBD1	TRBV19	TRBJ1-4	TGTGCCAGTAGTATGGGACAGCCTACAACTAATGAAAAACTGTTTTTT	CASSMGQPTTNEKLFF
-	TRBD2	TRBV7-2	TRBJ2-1	TGTGCCAGCAGCCCCGGGGGGGCCTTTGGTGAGCAGTTCTTC	CASSPGGAFGEQFF
-	-	TRBV10-3	TRBJ1-4	TGTGCCATCAGTGAGTCTACAGCTCAGGGTGAAAAACTGTTTTTT	CAISESTAQGEKLFF
-	-	TRBV6-4	TRBJ1-2	TGTGCCAGCAGTGCAACCACAGGGACGGGCTATGGCTACACCTTC	CASSATTGTGYGYTF